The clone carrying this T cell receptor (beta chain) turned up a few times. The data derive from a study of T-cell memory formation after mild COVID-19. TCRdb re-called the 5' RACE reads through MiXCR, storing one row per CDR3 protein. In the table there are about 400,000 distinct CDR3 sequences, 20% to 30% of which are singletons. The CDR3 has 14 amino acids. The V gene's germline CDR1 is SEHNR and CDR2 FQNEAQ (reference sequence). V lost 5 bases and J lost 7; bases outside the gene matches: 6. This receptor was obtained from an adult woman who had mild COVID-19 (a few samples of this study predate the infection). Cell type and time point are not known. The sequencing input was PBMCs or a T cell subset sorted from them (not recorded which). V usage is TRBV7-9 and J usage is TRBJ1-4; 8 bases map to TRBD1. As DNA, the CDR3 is TGTGCCAGCAGCCAGGGACAGGCGGGTGAAAAACTGTTTTTT. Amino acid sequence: CASSQGQAGEKLFF. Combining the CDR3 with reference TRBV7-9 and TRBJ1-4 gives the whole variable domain DTGVSQNPRHKITKRGQNVTFRCDPISEHNRLYWYRQTLGQGPEFLTYFQNEAQLEKSRLLSDRFSAERPKGSFSTLEIQRTEQGDSAMYLCASSQGQAGEKLFFGSGTQLSVL.